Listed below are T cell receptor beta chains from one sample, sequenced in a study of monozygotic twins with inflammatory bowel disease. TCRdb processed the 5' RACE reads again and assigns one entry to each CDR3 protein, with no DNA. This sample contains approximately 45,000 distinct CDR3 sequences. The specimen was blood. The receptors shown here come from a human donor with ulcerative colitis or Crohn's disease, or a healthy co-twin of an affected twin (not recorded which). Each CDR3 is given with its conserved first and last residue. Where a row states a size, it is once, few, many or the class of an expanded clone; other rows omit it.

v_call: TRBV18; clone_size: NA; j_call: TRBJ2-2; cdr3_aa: CASSPSRGTGELFF
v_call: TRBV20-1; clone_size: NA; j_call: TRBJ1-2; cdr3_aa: CSARPLRGVGGYTF
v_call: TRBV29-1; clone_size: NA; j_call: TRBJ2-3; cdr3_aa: CSVGTSGRGPDTQYF
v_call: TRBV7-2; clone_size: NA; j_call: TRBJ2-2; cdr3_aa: CASSRLAGGLGGELFF
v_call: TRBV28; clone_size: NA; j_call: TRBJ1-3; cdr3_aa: CASSLYRGTGKNTIYF
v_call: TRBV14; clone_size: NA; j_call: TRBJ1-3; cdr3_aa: CASSQGATGTGNKPWDSGNTIYF
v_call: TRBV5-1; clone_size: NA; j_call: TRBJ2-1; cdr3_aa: CASSLTGTGAYNEQFF
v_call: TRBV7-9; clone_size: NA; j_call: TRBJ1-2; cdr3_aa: CASSLAGGNVYTF
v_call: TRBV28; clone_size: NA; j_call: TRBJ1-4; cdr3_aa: CASSTGPANEKLFF
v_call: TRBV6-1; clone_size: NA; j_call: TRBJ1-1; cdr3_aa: CASSGPRQGYTEAFF
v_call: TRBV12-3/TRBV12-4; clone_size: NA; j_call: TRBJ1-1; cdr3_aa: CAGIWDRGLRF
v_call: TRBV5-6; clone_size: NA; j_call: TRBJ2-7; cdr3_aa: CASSSGTGKYF
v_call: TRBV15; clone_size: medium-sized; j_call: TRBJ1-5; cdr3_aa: CATREDHQGDQPQHF
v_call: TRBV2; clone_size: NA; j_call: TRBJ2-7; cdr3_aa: CASNPGTTSYEQYF
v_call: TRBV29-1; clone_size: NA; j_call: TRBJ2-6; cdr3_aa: CSALQGSGANVLTF
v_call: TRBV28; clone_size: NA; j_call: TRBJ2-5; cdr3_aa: CASSLAGERETQYF
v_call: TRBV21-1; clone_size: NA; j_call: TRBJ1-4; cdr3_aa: CASSNPGSNEKLFF
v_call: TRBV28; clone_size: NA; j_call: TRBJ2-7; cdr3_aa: CASHSNSYEQYF
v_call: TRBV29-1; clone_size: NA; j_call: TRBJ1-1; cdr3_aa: CSVEEYSTEAFF
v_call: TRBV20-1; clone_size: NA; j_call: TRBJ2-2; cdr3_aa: CSAIGQGNTGELFF
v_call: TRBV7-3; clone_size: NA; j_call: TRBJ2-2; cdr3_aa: CASSFGGATGELFF
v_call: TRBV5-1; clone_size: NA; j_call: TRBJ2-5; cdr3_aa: CASSHKRDRATQETQYF
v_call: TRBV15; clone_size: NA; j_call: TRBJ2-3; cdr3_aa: CATSRDRARITDTQYF
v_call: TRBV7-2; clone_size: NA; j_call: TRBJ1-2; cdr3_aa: CASRYSTGHGYTF
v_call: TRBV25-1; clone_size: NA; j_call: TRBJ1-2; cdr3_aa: CASSDGGTFGYTF
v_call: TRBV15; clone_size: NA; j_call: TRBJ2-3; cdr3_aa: CASRGSDTQYF
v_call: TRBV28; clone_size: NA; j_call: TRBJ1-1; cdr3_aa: CASRQHRVGGAEAFF
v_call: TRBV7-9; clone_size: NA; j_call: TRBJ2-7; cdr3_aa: CASSSSGAGEQYF
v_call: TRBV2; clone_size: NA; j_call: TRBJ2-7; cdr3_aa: CASSRSGDVYEQYF
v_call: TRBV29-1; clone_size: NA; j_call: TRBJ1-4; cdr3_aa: CSVGRVNEKLFF
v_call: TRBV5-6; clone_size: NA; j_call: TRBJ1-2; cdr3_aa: CASSPGPFRYTF
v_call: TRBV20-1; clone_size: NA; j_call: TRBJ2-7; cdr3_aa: CSASVQRRTYEQYF
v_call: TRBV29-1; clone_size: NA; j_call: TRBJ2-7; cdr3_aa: CSGLYGTGVGEQYF
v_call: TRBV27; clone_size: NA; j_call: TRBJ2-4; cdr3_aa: CASTSENIQYF
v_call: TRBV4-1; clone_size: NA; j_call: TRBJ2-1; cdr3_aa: CASSTTGVSLYNEQFF
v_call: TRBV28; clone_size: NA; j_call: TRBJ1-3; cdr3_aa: CASSLLQGSGNTIYF
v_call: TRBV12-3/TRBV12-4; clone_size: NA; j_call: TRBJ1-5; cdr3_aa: CASSLGTGPLTQHF
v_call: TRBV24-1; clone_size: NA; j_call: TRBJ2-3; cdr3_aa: CATTGTSTDTQYF
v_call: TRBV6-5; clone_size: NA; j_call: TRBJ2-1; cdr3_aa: CAVRGGGANEQFF